Listed here are 13 T cell receptor beta chains from one sample, sequenced in a study of T cells in Graves' hyperthyroidism and ophthalmopathy. Using RNA transcripts as the source, TCR beta CDR3 regions were amplified. HTBI primers were employed in a first-round RT-PCR of the TCR CDR3. Via MiXCR, TCRdb re-called the multiplex PCR reads, giving one row per CDR3 protein. The sample shows some 400,000 distinct CDR3 sequences, approximately 15% of them seen only once. The source material was blood. The source is a woman aged 55 to 70 with Graves' hyperthyroidism.

This clonotype was counted at least ten times. The chain carries TRBV11-3 and TRBJ2-2, with TRBD1 matching over 7 bases. J lost 6 bases, V lost 6 bases, and 10 bases had no gene match. This CDR3 comprises 15 residues. Germline CDR1 SGHNT, CDR2 YENEEA. The CDR3 coding sequence is TGTGCCAGCAGGGATTGGGACAGTGGCGCCGGGGAGCTGTTTTTT. It is translated as CASRDWDSGAGELFF. Looking up the rest from reference TRBV11-3 and TRBJ2-2 gives the full variable domain: EAGVVQSPRYKIIEKKQPVAFWCNPISGHNTLYWYLQNLGQGPELLIRYENEEAVDDSQLPKDRFSAERLKGVDSTLKIQPAELGDSAVYLCASRDWDSGAGELFFGEGSRLTVL.

The chain is built from TRBV20-1 and TRBJ1-2, with 8 bases fitting TRBD1. Germline lookup yields CDR1 DFQATT and CDR2 SNEGSKA (reference sequence). The trim removed 6 bases at V and 3 bases at J, leaving 6 bases unmatched. The CDR3 length is 13 residues. The CDR3 region is CSAPAGGDYGYTF. The CDR3 nucleotides read TGCAGTGCCCCAGCAGGGGGCGACTATGGCTACACCTTC.

In this sample, this clonotype turned up once. A much larger clone differs from this one at a single base, so this may be a read error. This chain joins TRBV3-1 and TRBJ2-4; D unclear. The CDR3 length is 13 residues. Germline-derived CDR1 and CDR2 are LGHDT and YNNKEL (reference sequence). The CDR3 sequence is CASIQSPPNIQYF. The CDR3 region has the DNA TGTGCCAGCATCCAATCCCCCCCGAACATTCAGTACTTC.

This clonotype was observed at least ten times. This sequence joins TRBV28 and TRBJ2-7, with D possibly being TRBD2 (6 bases). V shed 6 bases and J shed 2 bases, with 11 bases lying between them. Germline CDR1 is MDHEN and CDR2 is SYDVKM. CDR3 size: 13 residues. In DNA, the CDR3 is TGTGCCAGCAGAGCCCCGGGGGCCTACGAGCAGTACTTC. This codes for CASRAPGAYEQYF.

This clonotype has a count of ten or more. The V and J genes are TRBV4-1 and TRBJ2-7; TRBD2 matches 9 bases. CDR3 length: 16 residues. Looked up from germline, CDR1 is MGHRA and CDR2 is YSYEKL. V shed 0 bases, J shed 1 base, and the junction held 4 bases outside the gene matches. CDR3 sequence: CASSQERLAGSYEQYF. The CDR3 DNA reads TGCGCCAGCAGCCAAGAGAGGCTAGCGGGATCCTACGAGCAGTACTTC.

This clonotype was found many times. V and J are TRBV2 and TRBJ1-3; D is undetermined. Trimming took off 5 bases at V and 0 bases at J, with 11 bases between the two ends. CDR3 length equals 15 residues. Germline V gene sequence: CDR1 SNHLY, CDR2 FYNNEI. The CDR3 loop reads CASSLSRSSGNTIYF. CDR3 DNA: TGTGCCAGCAGTCTCTCCAGGAGCTCTGGAAACACCATATATTTT.

In its sample, this clonotype was seen many times. The chain couples TRBV10-3 to TRBJ2-7, with D perhaps assigned TRBD1 or TRBD2 (5 bases each). Trimming took 7 bases from V and 3 from J, leaving 13 bases between them. The CDR3 consists of 13 residues. The germline CDR1 and CDR2 sequences are ENHRY and SYGVKD. The CDR3 DNA sequence: TGTGCCATCACCGGGACGGCTGACTACGAGCAGTACTTC. This codes for CAITGTADYEQYF.

This clonotype was detected ten times or more. The chain joins TRBV5-1 to TRBJ2-1, with 7 bases lining up with TRBD2. The V gene end was trimmed by 6 bases and the J gene end by 6 bases; junction bases not matched to a gene: 15. The CDR3 spans 16 residues. CDR1 SGHRS and CDR2 YFSETQ come from the germline V gene. The chain's CDR3 is CASNLGGAGVLNEQFF. CDR3 sequence (DNA): TGCGCCAGCAACCTAGGCGGGGCGGGAGTACTCAATGAGCAGTTCTTC.

This clonotype came up a few times. V and J are TRBV20-1 and TRBJ2-6; 10 bases align to TRBD2. V dropped 6 bases and J dropped 0; count of bases not matched to a gene: 5. The CDR3 covers 16 residues. Per the germline V gene, CDR1 is DFQATT and CDR2 is SNEGSKA (reference sequence). The CDR3 sequence is CSATSGIPSGANVLTF. The CDR3 nucleotides are TGCAGTGCAACTAGCGGGATCCCCTCTGGGGCCAACGTCCTGACTTTC.

The CDR3 region is CASSQDRLATQYF. The CDR3 coding sequence is TGTGCCAGCAGCCAAGATCGGCTGGCGACGCAGTATTTT. The chain employs TRBV3-1 and TRBJ2-3; D not certain. Germline V gene lookup returns CDR1 LGHDT and CDR2 YNNKEL (reference sequence). CDR3 length equals 13 residues. V was shortened by 0 bases and J by 9 bases, with 10 bases between the two germline ends.

To note about this clonotype: A single base separates this from a much larger clone, so it may be a read error. The V and J genes are TRBV20-1 and TRBJ2-7; D uncertain. This CDR3 comprises 12 residues. Looked up from germline, CDR1 is DFQATT and CDR2 is SNEGSKA (reference sequence). Deletions cut 3 bases from V and 7 bases from J, with 13 bases between. The CDR3 nucleotides read TGCAGTGCTAGTACGGCAGTCGATGAGCAGTACTTC. Translated: CSASTAVDEQYF.

The chain has TRBV30 and TRBJ1-2; 7 positions agree with TRBD1. CDR1 and CDR2 from the germline V gene are GTSNPN and SVGIG (reference sequence). Trimming cost V 3 bases and J 8 bases; bases outside gene matches: 6. The CDR3 covers 12 residues. CDR3 amino acids: CAWRIGGIGYTF. DNA of the CDR3: TGTGCCTGGAGGATAGGGGGCATCGGCTACACCTTC.

The chain links TRBV11-1 to TRBJ2-2, with D maybe TRBD1 (5 bases). In germline, CDR1 is SGHAT, CDR2 FQDESV (reference sequence). This CDR3 spans 15 amino acids. V lost 5 bases and J lost 7, with 17 bases in between. This CDR3 reads CASSPFIGHLGELFF. The CDR3 DNA follows: TGTGCCAGCAGCCCCTTTATCGGACACCTCGGGGAGCTGTTTTTT. The full variable domain, completed using reference TRBV11-1 and TRBJ2-2, is EAEVAQSPRYKITEKSQAVAFWCDPISGHATLYWYRQILGQGPELLVQFQDESVVDDSQLPKDRFSAERLKGVDSTLKIQPAELGDSAMYLCASSPFIGHLGELFFGEGSRLTVL.